Below, 31 T cell receptor beta chains from the same sample are listed, as sequenced in a study of blood T cell repertoires in COVID-19. Profiled with immunoSEQ multiplex PCR; TCRdb holds only in-frame clones, not every one. Of roughly 120,000 clones detected, 70% to 90% appear once; the ten largest clones hold approximately 5%. The material sequenced was peripheral blood. The receptors come from a human donor in a cohort sampled during active COVID-19.

This clone was seen a few times. The gene calls are TRBV30 and TRBJ1-3; D is unclear. V was trimmed by 0 bases and J by 4 bases, leaving 7 bases between them. From germline, CDR1 is GTSNPN and CDR2 SVGIG (reference sequence). The CDR3 totals 13 residues. The CDR3 DNA sequence: TGTGCCTGGAGTGTTTACAGCGGAAACACCATATATTTT. Translating it yields CAWSVYSGNTIYF.

This clone was picked up a small number of times. The chain combines TRBV2 with TRBJ1-5; 7 bases line up with TRBD1. With 4 bases clipped from V and 2 bases from J, the junction kept 5 bases outside the gene matches. Germline V lookup: CDR1 SNHLY, CDR2 FYNNEI. The CDR3 sequence is 15 residues long. CDR3 residues: CASSVQGYGNQPQHF. CDR3 sequence (DNA): TGTGCCAGCAGTGTACAGGGGTATGGCAATCAGCCCCAGCATTTT.

The CDR3 here is CASSPTGTSGSLEQYF. DNA of the CDR3: TGTGCCAGTAGTCCCACCGGGACTAGCGGGAGTTTAGAGCAGTACTTC. The V and J genes are TRBV19 and TRBJ2-7, with 14 bases fitting TRBD2. J lost 7 bases, V lost 5 bases, and 10 bases had no gene match. Germline CDR1 and CDR2: LNHDA and SQIVND (reference sequence). The CDR3 has 16 amino acids.

The chain employs TRBV7-2 and TRBJ2-1; D gene ambiguous. Trimming removed 0 bases at V and 7 bases at J, with 28 bases between. The CDR3 is 20 amino acids. Germline lookup yields CDR1 SGHTA and CDR2 FQGNSA. CDR3 coding DNA: TGTGCCAGCAGCTTAGCCCCACTTAATACACTACGTCGGTCCCAAAATGAGCAGTTCTTC. This sequence encodes CASSLAPLNTLRRSQNEQFF.

This rearrangement joins TRBV19 to TRBJ2-3, with 13 bases fitting TRBD2. The length of the CDR3 is 16 residues. Per the germline V gene, CDR1 is LNHDA and CDR2 is SQIVND (reference sequence). Trimming took 3 bases from V and 9 from J; bases not matched to a gene: 9. The CDR3 DNA follows: TGTGCCAGTAGTATCCAGGGACTAGCGGGGACGGAGACGCAGTATTTT. Protein: CASSIQGLAGTETQYF.

Notes on this clone: The same CDR3 arises from other DNA sequences in this sample as well. This chain connects TRBV6-1 to TRBJ1-1; tentatively, D is TRBD1 (6 bases). V lost 3 bases, J lost 3 bases, and 11 bases lay in between. Germline CDR1 reads MNHNS; CDR2 reads SASEGT. The length of the CDR3 is 14 residues. The DNA for the CDR3 is TGTGCCAGCAGTGAGGACAGAGGGGACACTGAAGCTTTCTTT. This gives the protein CASSEDRGDTEAFF.

This clone was found once. Written as DNA, the CDR3 is TGTGCCAGCAGGCAGGTTCCCTATGGCTACACCTTC. It encodes CASRQVPYGYTF. The chain links TRBV28 to TRBJ1-2; D remains unclear. V was cut by 6 bases and J by 4 bases, with 9 bases left in between. Germline lookup yields CDR1 MDHEN and CDR2 SYDVKM. The CDR3 has 12 residues.

The genes are TRBV29-1 and TRBJ2-7; TRBD1 matches 10 bases. Germline values: CDR1 SQVTM, CDR2 ANQGSEA. V lost 6 bases and J lost 7; bases outside the gene matches: 6. This CDR3 is 12 amino acids long. The CDR3 protein is CSVGGTGEEQYF. Written as DNA, the CDR3 is TGCAGCGTGGGGGGGACAGGGGAAGAGCAGTACTTC.

CDR3 sequence: CASSDLAGERFF. The CDR3 nucleotides are TGTGCCAGCAGTGACTTAGCGGGAGAACGGTTCTTC. The gene calls are TRBV2 and TRBJ2-1, with TRBD2 identical over 9 bases. The germline gives CDR1 SNHLY, CDR2 FYNNEI. Unmatched junction bases numbered 6, after V lost 3 bases and J lost 15 bases. The CDR3 spans 12 residues.

The rearrangement links TRBV5-6 to TRBJ2-7; possible D gene TRBD1, 6 bases. V was cut by 4 bases and J by 6 bases, with 14 bases left in between. Germline V gene data show CDR1 as SGHDT and CDR2 as YYEEEE. The CDR3 sequence is 13 residues long. This CDR3 reads CASSPPTRGEQYF. CDR3 DNA: TGTGCCAGCAGCCCACCGACCAGGGGCGAGCAGTACTTC.

This chain joins TRBV12-5 and TRBJ2-3, with 8 bases identical to TRBD2. CDR1 LGHNT and CDR2 FRNRAP come from the germline V gene. The CDR3 sequence is 13 residues long. The V and J ends lost 3 bases and 8 bases, in that order; junction bases with no gene match: 4. CDR3 protein: CASGLQAGATQYF. DNA for the CDR3: TGTGCTAGTGGTTTACAAGCGGGGGCTACGCAGTATTTT. The entire variable domain, with the rest obtained from reference TRBV12-5 and TRBJ2-3, is as follows: DARVTQTPRHKVTEMGQEVTMRCQPILGHNTVFWYRQTMMQGLELLAYFRNRAPLDDSGMPKDRFSAEMPDATLATLKIQPSEPRDSAVYFCASGLQAGATQYFGPGTRLTVL.

The rearrangement links TRBV7-9 to TRBJ2-7; 15 bases line up with TRBD2. Germline CDR1 SEHNR, CDR2 FQNEAQ (reference sequence). The CDR3 consists of 17 residues. V lost 5 bases, J lost 2 bases, and 7 bases stayed unmatched. This CDR3 is CASSRGLAGGSTYEQYF. CDR3 sequence (DNA): TGTGCCAGCAGCCGTGGACTAGCGGGGGGGAGCACCTACGAGCAGTACTTC.

The table lists this clone with a count of one. The chain employs TRBV28 and TRBJ2-7; 12 bases align to TRBD1. The CDR3 has 14 amino acids. Germline V gene lookup returns CDR1 MDHEN and CDR2 SYDVKM. Trimming took 6 bases from V and 6 from J; bases not matched to a gene: 6. CDR3 protein: CASSRGQGAREQYF. The CDR3 coding sequence is TGTGCCAGCAGCCGGGGACAGGGGGCGCGCGAGCAGTACTTC.

V is TRBV4-1 and J is TRBJ1-2, with 8 bases matching TRBD1. V dropped 1 base and J dropped 6; count of bases not matched to a gene: 10. This CDR3 has 16 amino acids. Germline V lookup: CDR1 MGHRA, CDR2 YSYEKL. CDR3 nucleotides: TGCGCCAGCAGCCAAGCCGGTGGACAGGGATGGGATGGCTACACCTTC. It yields the protein CASSQAGGQGWDGYTF.

The chain recombines TRBV30 with TRBJ1-5; TRBD1 might be the D (6 bases). Deletions cut 0 bases from V and 2 bases from J, with 11 bases between. Germline values: CDR1 GTSNPN, CDR2 SVGIG (reference sequence). This CDR3 spans 15 amino acids. The CDR3, as DNA: TGTGCCTGGAGTGTACTTGGGGGCGGCAATCAGCCCCAGCATTTT. This codes for CAWSVLGGGNQPQHF.

The chain links TRBV18 to TRBJ2-3; D is uncertain. The CDR3 runs to 14 residues. The germline V gene encodes CDR1 KGHSH and CDR2 LQKENI. V shed 6 bases and J shed 4 bases, with 14 bases lying between them. In nucleotides, the CDR3 is TGTGCCAGCTCGCCCAACTCACGTCCAGATACGCAGTATTTT. It yields the protein CASSPNSRPDTQYF. The whole variable domain, filled in from reference TRBV18 and TRBJ2-3, reads NAGVMQNPRHLVRRRGQEARLRCSPMKGHSHVYWYRQLPEEGLKFMVYLQKENIIDESGMPKERFSAEFPKEGPSILRIQQVVRGDSAAYFCASSPNSRPDTQYFGPGTRLTVL.

The CDR3 DNA reads TGTGCCAGCAGTCTCGTACCGGGACAGAGCTCTGGGGCCAACGTCCTGACTTTC. Translating it yields CASSLVPGQSSGANVLTF. The chain links TRBV6-6 to TRBJ2-6, with 7 bases identical to TRBD1. Germline V lookup: CDR1 MNHNY, CDR2 SVGAGI (reference sequence). The CDR3 loop spans 18 amino acids. After removal of 5 bases from V and 0 bases from J, the junction contained 10 bases not matched to a gene.

V usage is TRBV7-3 and J usage is TRBJ1-2, with TRBD1 as a possible D gene (6 bases). The CDR3 covers 15 residues. Germline values: CDR1 SGHTA, CDR2 FQGTGA. Trimming stripped 5 bases from V and 0 bases from J, with 13 bases between. CDR3 nucleotides: TGTGCCAGCAGCCCGGGACATTCCTCTAACTATGGCTACACCTTC. Protein sequence: CASSPGHSSNYGYTF. Full variable domain (remainder filled in from reference TRBV7-3 and TRBJ1-2): GAGVSQTPSNKVTEKGKYVELRCDPISGHTALYWYRQSLGQGPEFLIYFQGTGAADDSGLPNDRFFAVRPEGSVSTLKIQRTERGDSAVYLCASSPGHSSNYGYTFGSGTRLTVV.

The chain couples TRBV30 to TRBJ1-6; 9 bases match TRBD1. The germline gives CDR1 GTSNPN, CDR2 SVGIG (reference sequence). The CDR3 spans 15 residues. With V trimmed by 1 base and J by 9 bases, 7 bases remained unmatched. The CDR3: CAWSGKGQGPSPLHF. The CDR3 DNA is TGTGCCTGGAGTGGGAAGGGACAGGGACCTTCACCCCTCCACTTT.

The chain couples TRBV7-2 to TRBJ2-3; TRBD2 matches 7 bases. Germline V lookup: CDR1 SGHTA, CDR2 FQGNSA. This CDR3 has 14 residues. The V gene end was trimmed by 3 bases and the J gene end by 6 bases; junction bases not matched to a gene: 6. For the CDR3, the DNA is TGTGCCAGCAGCTTGGGCCTAGCGGAGGATACGCAGTATTTT. It codes for CASSLGLAEDTQYF. The full variable domain, completed using reference TRBV7-2 and TRBJ2-3, is GAGVSQSPSNKVTEKGKDVELRCDPISGHTALYWYRQSLGQGLEFLIYFQGNSAPDKSGLPSDRFSAERTGGSVSTLTIQRTQQEDSAVYLCASSLGLAEDTQYFGPGTRLTVL.

The genes are TRBV5-1 and TRBJ1-2; 9 positions agree with TRBD1. V was clipped by 1 base and J by 13 bases; unmatched bases: 8. CDR3 length equals 13 residues. Germline CDR1 is SGHRS and CDR2 is YFSETQ. CDR3 nucleotide sequence: TGCGCCAGCAGCTTGAATTTGGACAGGGGAGGCACCTTC. Protein sequence: CASSLNLDRGGTF.

The chain uses TRBV4-1 and TRBJ1-2, with D unresolved. The germline V gene has CDR1 MGHRA and CDR2 YSYEKL. Between the trimmed V and J ends, which lost 5 bases and 4 bases, there was a span of 11 bases. The CDR3 contains 13 residues. As DNA, the CDR3 is TGCGCCAGCAGCAAACCGGGTGTCTATGGCTACACCTTC. This translates into CASSKPGVYGYTF.

This clone was detected a few times. The J gene is TRBJ1-6, the V gene TRBV24-1; the D is unclear. V was shortened by 3 bases and J by 0 bases, with 14 bases between the two germline ends. The CDR3 runs 18 residues. Per germline, CDR1 KGHDR and CDR2 SFDVKD. The CDR3 region is CATSDTRHVSSYNSPLHF. DNA of the CDR3: TGTGCCACCAGTGATACCAGACACGTGAGCTCCTATAATTCACCCCTCCACTTT.

CDR3 in amino acids: CASSQVIGGSNQPQHF. The CDR3 region has the DNA TGTGCCAGCAGCCAAGTTATTGGGGGGAGCAATCAGCCCCAGCATTTT. The chain employs TRBV4-2 and TRBJ1-5; a weak D match, TRBD1 (5 bases). The CDR3 has 16 amino acids. Trimming removed 1 base at V and 1 base at J, with 11 bases between. CDR1 and CDR2 from the germline V gene are LGHNA and YNFKEQ.

This clone was found once. This chain joins TRBV9 and TRBJ1-1; TRBD1 aligns across 9 bases. The junction had 7 bases not matched to a gene; V was cut back by 3 bases and J by 4 bases. Germline V gene lookup returns CDR1 SGDLS and CDR2 YYNGEE. The CDR3 loop spans 15 amino acids. The CDR3 DNA follows: TGTGCCAGCAGCGCGCGGGACAGGGAGGGCACTGAAGCTTTCTTT. It yields the protein CASSARDREGTEAFF.

This chain connects TRBV19 to TRBJ2-4; 7 bases fit TRBD1. V shed 1 base, J shed 0 bases, and the junction held 3 bases outside the gene matches. This CDR3 is built from 16 residues. Germline CDR1 LNHDA, CDR2 SQIVND (reference sequence). CDR3 protein: CASSIVGTVAKNIQYF. In nucleotides, the CDR3 is TGTGCCAGTAGTATAGTCGGGACAGTAGCCAAAAACATTCAGTACTTC.

The CDR3 nucleotides read TGCGCCAGCAGCTTGCCGCGGGGGGCGGGCACAGATACGCAGTATTTT. Protein: CASSLPRGAGTDTQYF. The chain couples TRBV5-1 to TRBJ2-3, with 8 bases matching TRBD2. V was clipped by 1 base and J by 1 base; unmatched bases: 5. CDR3 length equals 16 residues. CDR1 and CDR2 (germline): SGHRS, YFSETQ. The whole variable domain, remainder taken from reference TRBV5-1 and TRBJ2-3, is KAGVTQTPRYLIKTRGQQVTLSCSPISGHRSVSWYQQTPGQGLQFLFEYFSETQRNKGNFPGRFSGRQFSNSRSEMNVSTLELGDSALYLCASSLPRGAGTDTQYFGPGTRLTVL.

V gene TRBV29-1 combines with J gene TRBJ2-2; 7 bases fit TRBD1. This CDR3 has 17 amino acids. The V gene end was trimmed by 6 bases and the J gene end by 1 base; junction bases not matched to a gene: 14. Looked up from germline, CDR1 is SQVTM and CDR2 is ANQGSEA. The CDR3 is CSVMKGGVRGNTGELFF. CDR3 DNA sequence: TGCAGCGTCATGAAAGGGGGCGTCAGGGGGAACACCGGGGAGCTGTTTTTT.

The chain recombines TRBV7-9 with TRBJ2-7, with no clear D. V was clipped by 0 bases and J by 2 bases, with 8 bases between them. Looked up from germline, CDR1 is SEHNR and CDR2 is FQNEAQ (reference sequence). This CDR3 is built from 14 residues. CDR3 loop: CASSLARSPYEQYF. CDR3 DNA sequence: TGTGCCAGCAGCTTAGCCAGATCGCCCTACGAGCAGTACTTC.

The rearrangement links TRBV30 to TRBJ2-2; possible D gene TRBD2, 5 bases. V was shortened by 3 bases and J by 4 bases, with 9 bases between the two germline ends. CDR3 length equals 13 residues. Germline values: CDR1 GTSNPN, CDR2 SVGIG (reference sequence). The CDR3 sequence: CAWRKRSTGELFF. In DNA form, the CDR3 reads TGTGCCTGGAGGAAGCGGAGCACCGGGGAGCTGTTTTTT. The full variable domain, its missing parts supplied by reference TRBV30 and TRBJ2-2, is SQTIHQWPATLVQPVGSPLSLECTVEGTSNPNLYWYRQAAGRGLQLLFYSVGIGQISSEVPQNLSASRPQDRQFILSSKKLLLSDSGFYLCAWRKRSTGELFFGEGSRLTVL.

Only a few counts were recorded for this clone. The chain carries TRBV29-1 and TRBJ1-1; D is unclear. V was trimmed by 4 bases and J by 1 base, leaving 10 bases between them. This CDR3 has 13 residues. Germline CDR1 is SQVTM and CDR2 is ANQGSEA. CDR3 DNA sequence: TGCAGCGTTGTCGTACAGCAGAACACTGAAGCTTTCTTT. This codes for CSVVVQQNTEAFF.